Below are 21 T cell receptor beta chains sequenced from a single sample in a study of blood T cell repertoires in COVID-19. Clones were sequenced by immunoSEQ multiplex PCR, and TCRdb holds only the in-frame ones, with some missing. The sample consists of about 280,000 clones, approximately 86% of them appearing once. The sample consisted of peripheral blood. The receptors derive from a woman between 65 and 79 years old with COVID-19, enrolled during active disease.

The chain uses TRBV5-4 and TRBJ1-2; TRBD1 might be the D (6 bases). The V end was cut by 0 bases, the J end by 2 bases, with 11 bases between. Germline CDR1 SGHNT, CDR2 YYREEE (reference sequence). This CDR3 comprises 15 residues. Written as DNA, the CDR3 is TGTGCCAGCAGCTTGGCGGAGGGGGGGAACTATGGCTACACCTTC. Translating gives CASSLAEGGNYGYTF.

This rearrangement joins TRBV7-2 to TRBJ2-1; D is possibly TRBD2 (5 bases). With 0 bases removed from V and 8 bases from J, the gap between germline ends came to 14 bases. From germline, CDR1 is SGHTA and CDR2 FQGNSA. The CDR3 spans 15 residues. The CDR3 coding sequence is TGTGCCAGCAGCTTAGCTTCGGCCGGGAAGTATGAGCAGTTCTTC. It is translated as CASSLASAGKYEQFF.

The chain has TRBV24-1 and TRBJ2-3; D call uncertain. The V gene lost 0 bases and the J gene lost 5 bases, with 5 bases spanning the gap. The germline CDR1 and CDR2 sequences are KGHDR and SFDVKD. This CDR3 region has 13 residues. The CDR3 region is CATSDLSLDTQYF. For the CDR3, the DNA is TGTGCCACCAGTGATTTGTCCCTAGATACGCAGTATTTT.

The chain recombines TRBV11-2 with TRBJ2-5; 8 nucleotides agree with TRBD2. The length of the CDR3 is 17 residues. Losses at the gene ends were 7 bases for V and 3 bases for J; bases not matched to a gene: 16. Germline V gives CDR1 SGHAT, CDR2 FQNNGV. The CDR3 DNA follows: TGTGCCAGCACCCAACAGTTAACTAGCGGCACTAAAGAGACCCAGTACTTC. Translated: CASTQQLTSGTKETQYF.

This rearrangement joins TRBV6-5 to TRBJ2-7, with 11 bases that match TRBD1. The CDR3 covers 15 residues. V lost 7 bases and J lost 3; bases outside the gene matches: 8. Germline V lookup: CDR1 MNHEY, CDR2 SVGAGI. DNA of the CDR3: TGTGCCAGCATCCCTTCCGGGACAGGGGGCTACGAGCAGTACTTC. This translates into CASIPSGTGGYEQYF.

V is TRBV27 and J is TRBJ1-2; TRBD1 is a possible D gene (6 bases). The V gene lost 2 bases and the J gene lost 3 bases, with 13 bases spanning the gap. CDR1 MNHEY and CDR2 SMNVEV come from the germline V gene (reference sequence). The CDR3 extends over 15 amino acids. The CDR3 DNA is TGTGCCAGCAGTTTAGGGTGGGGGCACGACTATGGCTACACCTTC. This codes for CASSLGWGHDYGYTF.

This clone has just one count. The chain has TRBV5-4 and TRBJ2-7; 8 bases line up with TRBD2. Germline V gives CDR1 SGHNT, CDR2 YYREEE (reference sequence). The V segment lost 0 bases and the J segment 7 bases; nucleotides outside the gene matches: 6. The CDR3 sequence is 14 residues long. The CDR3 DNA is TGTGCCAGCAGCTTGGATCCAGTAGCGGGGGAGCAGTACTTC. Residues: CASSLDPVAGEQYF.

The chain links TRBV12-3 or TRBV12-4 to TRBJ1-5, with 8 bases matching TRBD1. V dropped 5 bases and J dropped 7; count of bases not matched to a gene: 4. The CDR3 runs 13 residues. DNA of the CDR3: TGTGCCAGCAGTGTACAGGGGGGACAGCCCCAGCATTTT. This translates into CASSVQGGQPQHF.

The V gene is TRBV5-4, the J gene TRBJ2-3; 11 bases align to TRBD1. The germline V gene has CDR1 SGHNT and CDR2 YYREEE (reference sequence). J gave up 4 bases and V 5 bases, and 3 bases lay outside the gene matches. The CDR3 is 14 residues long. This CDR3 is CASSWGQGADTQYF. The CDR3 DNA reads as TGTGCCAGCAGTTGGGGACAGGGGGCAGATACGCAGTATTTT.

On this clone itself: A junction boundary mismatches the germline segment, possibly from a read error. This chain joins TRBV23-1 and TRBJ1-1, with D perhaps matching TRBD1 (6 bases). TRBV23-1 carries the ORF label, with uncertain function. This CDR3 is 18 amino acids long. The chain's CDR3 is CASGQSGGNEGVNTEAFF. Here the CDR3 DNA reads TGCGCCAGCGGTCAATCGGGAGGGAACGAGGGGGTGAACACTGAAGCTTTCTTT.

The rearrangement links TRBV6-5 to TRBJ1-6; D gene unclear. V gave up 0 bases and J gave up 10 bases, with 13 bases separating them. The CDR3 contains 15 residues. CDR1 is MNHEY and CDR2 is SVGAGI in the germline V gene. CDR3 in amino acids: CASSYSPGKGSPLHF. The CDR3 nucleotides read TGTGCCAGCAGTTACTCCCCGGGGAAAGGGTCACCCCTCCACTTT.

This chain joins TRBV11-3 and TRBJ2-1; D is ambiguous. Trimming took off 0 bases at V and 4 bases at J, with 10 bases between the two ends. The CDR3 contains 15 residues. Germline CDR1 is SGHNT and CDR2 is YENEEA. The CDR3 region has the DNA TGTGCCAGCAGCTTAGAGGGCAGGTCTTACAATGAGCAGTTCTTC. It specifies CASSLEGRSYNEQFF.

The DNA for the CDR3 is TGTGCCAGCAGCGGCGGGGGGGTCCAGCCAGAGACCCAGTACTTC. It is translated as CASSGGGVQPETQYF. The chain recombines TRBV7-2 with TRBJ2-5, with TRBD2 matching over 9 bases. Trimming took 5 bases from V and 4 from J; bases not matched to a gene: 8. Germline-derived CDR1 and CDR2 are SGHTA and FQGNSA. The CDR3 spans 15 residues.

Concerning this clone: Other DNA variants within this sample encode the same CDR3. This CDR3 is CASSLDRDGYTF. The CDR3 DNA follows: TGCGCCAGCAGCTTGGACAGAGATGGCTACACCTTC. This chain joins TRBV5-1 and TRBJ1-2; D is ambiguous. The CDR3 has 12 residues. The V end lost 0 bases, the J end lost 6 bases, and 6 bases lay between the germline ends. Germline loops: CDR1 SGHRS, CDR2 YFSETQ.

The J gene is TRBJ2-1, the V gene TRBV12-5; 8 nucleotides match TRBD2. Germline assignment: CDR1 LGHNT and CDR2 FRNRAP. This CDR3 is 14 amino acids long. Trimming at V came to 7 bases and at J to 12 bases, leaving 14 bases not matched to a gene. CDR3 bases: TGTGCTAGTGCCTCAAGCGGGGGCTACGTTCGGCAGTTCTTC. The encoded protein is CASASSGGYVRQFF.

The V gene is TRBV7-9, the J gene TRBJ1-4, with TRBD1 identical over 9 bases. The CDR3 extends over 16 amino acids. The ends lost 5 bases at V and 2 bases at J; junction bases unmatched: 6. CDR1 SEHNR and CDR2 FQNEAQ come from the germline V gene (reference sequence). The CDR3 nucleotides read TGTGCCAGCAGCCCGGGACAGGGAGGTACTAATGAAAAACTGTTTTTT. This encodes CASSPGQGGTNEKLFF.

The V call is TRBV19, the J call TRBJ1-5, with 7 bases that match TRBD1. The germline CDR1 and CDR2 sequences are LNHDA and SQIVND (reference sequence). Germline trimming cut 8 bases from V and 1 base from J; bases unmatched to any gene: 14. This CDR3 region has 17 residues. CDR3 sequence (DNA): TGTGCCAGTCGCCAGGGGGAAATGGTGACCAGCAATCAGCCCCAGCATTTT. The encoded protein is CASRQGEMVTSNQPQHF.

This chain links TRBV27 with TRBJ1-4, with TRBD1 identical over 9 bases. The J segment lost 8 bases and the V segment lost 5 bases, leaving 9 bases of the junction unmatched. The germline CDR1 and CDR2 sequences are MNHEY and SMNVEV (reference sequence). CDR3 length: 15 residues. The CDR3 bases are TGTGCCAGCAGTCGCTCCGGGACAGGGAAGGAAAAACTGTTTTTT. Amino acids: CASSRSGTGKEKLFF.

This clone was found once. V gene TRBV9 combines with J gene TRBJ2-5; 14 nucleotides match TRBD2. The germline V gene encodes CDR1 SGDLS and CDR2 YYNGEE. Trimming at V came to 4 bases and at J to 5 bases, leaving 7 bases not matched to a gene. This CDR3 contains 16 residues. CDR3 sequence: CASSLETSGGAETQYF. The DNA of the CDR3 is TGTGCCAGCAGCCTCGAGACTAGCGGGGGGGCGGAGACCCAGTACTTC.

A word on this clone: Distinct nucleotide sequences in the sample also encode this CDR3. The chain is built from TRBV11-2 and TRBJ1-1; D perhaps matches TRBD1 (6 bases). Trimming took off 4 bases at V and 0 bases at J, with 9 bases between the two ends. Germline CDR1 and CDR2: SGHAT and FQNNGV. The CDR3 is made up of 14 amino acids. As DNA, the CDR3 is TGTGCCAGCAGCTCCGGACAGCTGAACACTGAAGCTTTCTTT. Its translation: CASSSGQLNTEAFF.

The chain employs TRBV4-1 and TRBJ2-7; 9 nucleotides agree with TRBD2. V shed 0 bases, J shed 1 base, and the junction held 16 bases outside the gene matches. This CDR3 spans 20 amino acids. CDR1 and CDR2 (germline): MGHRA, YSYEKL. In nucleotides, the CDR3 is TGCGCCAGCAGCCAAGATAGGCTAGCGGGGAACTTTGAATCTTCCTACGAGCAGTACTTC. Translated, it gives CASSQDRLAGNFESSYEQYF.